A single sample gave rise to the 11 T cell receptor beta chains below, sequenced in a study of blood T cell repertoires in COVID-19. Assay used: immunoSEQ multiplex PCR; TCRdb lists only in-frame clones, some missing. Found here are around 450,000 clones, around nine tenths of them singletons; the top ten hold just under 2%. Sample: PBMCs or T cells enriched from blood (not recorded which). The source of these receptors is a woman aged 18-35 years with acute COVID-19.

This clone was counted between two and nine times. The chain employs TRBV18 and TRBJ2-3, with TRBD1 identical over 9 bases. Germline CDR1 reads KGHSH; CDR2 reads LQKENI. J was trimmed by 4 bases and V by 3 bases; bases with no gene match: 5. This CDR3 has 15 amino acids. The CDR3 sequence is CASSPRDRAPDTQYF. Here the CDR3 DNA reads TGTGCCAGCTCACCGAGGGACAGGGCCCCAGATACGCAGTATTTT. Using reference TRBV18 and TRBJ2-3 for the parts outside the CDR3, the full variable domain is NAGVMQNPRHLVRRRGQEARLRCSPMKGHSHVYWYRQLPEEGLKFMVYLQKENIIDESGMPKERFSAEFPKEGPSILRIQQVVRGDSAAYFCASSPRDRAPDTQYFGPGTRLTVL.

The chain carries TRBV7-2 and TRBJ2-1; 9 positions agree with TRBD2. Trimming took 3 bases from V and 4 from J; bases not matched to a gene: 1. This CDR3 contains 14 residues. CDR1 is SGHTA and CDR2 is FQGNSA in the germline V gene. CDR3 residues: CASSFLAGYNEQFF. In DNA, the CDR3 is TGTGCCAGCAGCTTTCTAGCGGGGTACAATGAGCAGTTCTTC. Based on the CDR3 plus reference TRBV7-2 and TRBJ2-1, the full variable domain is GAGVSQSPSNKVTEKGKDVELRCDPISGHTALYWYRQSLGQGLEFLIYFQGNSAPDKSGLPSDRFSAERTGGSVSTLTIQRTQQEDSAVYLCASSFLAGYNEQFFGPGTRLTVL.

The chain combines TRBV13 with TRBJ2-5; D possibly corresponds to TRBD1 (6 bases). CDR3 length: 14 amino acids. Germline V gene lookup returns CDR1 PRHDT and CDR2 FYEKMQ (reference sequence). V lost 6 bases to trimming and J lost 4 bases, with 15 bases between them. CDR3 protein: CASRFKQGTETQYF. CDR3 DNA: TGTGCCAGCAGGTTCAAACAGGGTACAGAGACCCAGTACTTC.

The chain carries TRBV6-1 and TRBJ2-1, with TRBD1 matching over 8 bases. The V gene end was trimmed by 3 bases and the J gene end by 0 bases; junction bases not matched to a gene: 4. Germline V CDR1 and CDR2: MNHNS, SASEGT. The CDR3 spans 16 residues. The DNA of the CDR3 is TGTGCCAGCAGTGAGACCAGGGGGCTCTCCTACAATGAGCAGTTCTTC. It translates to CASSETRGLSYNEQFF.

This clone appeared a single time. The chain joins TRBV7-2 to TRBJ2-7; TRBD2 aligns across 7 bases. The CDR3 has 15 amino acids. CDR1 and CDR2 from the germline V gene are SGHTA and FQGNSA. The V gene end was trimmed by 1 base and the J gene end by 7 bases; junction bases not matched to a gene: 10. For the CDR3, the DNA is TGTGCCAGCAGCTTAGGCGGGAGTACATCGTGGGAGCAGTACTTC. Translated: CASSLGGSTSWEQYF.

The chain couples TRBV28 to TRBJ1-1; no firm D call. CDR3 size: 14 residues. The V gene lost 3 bases and the J gene lost 2 bases, with 10 bases spanning the gap. In germline, CDR1 is MDHEN, CDR2 SYDVKM. CDR3 protein: CASSFVQVNTEAFF. CDR3 bases: TGTGCCAGCAGTTTCGTTCAGGTTAACACTGAAGCTTTCTTT.

This clone showed up just once. The chain uses TRBV10-1 and TRBJ2-2; 10 bases fit TRBD1. This CDR3 is 15 amino acids long. CDR1 and CDR2 (germline): WNHNN, SYGVQD (reference sequence). Trimming at V came to 3 bases and at J to 7 bases, leaving 5 bases not matched to a gene. The CDR3 region is CASSDETGGSGELFF. CDR3 DNA sequence: TGCGCCAGCAGTGACGAGACAGGGGGCAGCGGGGAGCTGTTTTTT.

The V call is TRBV6-6, the J call TRBJ2-3, with D possibly being TRBD1 (5 bases). Between the trimmed V and J ends, which lost 6 bases and 2 bases, there was a span of 9 bases. This CDR3 contains 13 residues. Germline values: CDR1 MNHNY, CDR2 SVGAGI (reference sequence). The CDR3 is CASRDRVTDTQYF. CDR3 DNA sequence: TGTGCCAGCAGAGACAGAGTCACAGATACGCAGTATTTT.

This chain joins TRBV6-5 and TRBJ2-5; a possible D gene is TRBD2 (5 bases). This CDR3 contains 13 residues. The germline CDR1 and CDR2 sequences are MNHEY and SVGAGI. V lost 5 bases and J lost 4, with 11 bases in between. CDR3 region: CASSPGVVETQYF. CDR3 nucleotide sequence: TGTGCCAGCAGTCCCGGGGTGGTAGAGACCCAGTACTTC.

The V call is TRBV19, the J call TRBJ2-2; 7 bases line up with TRBD1. Germline V gives CDR1 LNHDA, CDR2 SQIVND (reference sequence). This CDR3 has 17 amino acids. V was pared by 6 bases and J by 3 bases, with 13 bases of the junction left unmatched. This CDR3 reads CASSPKGTASYTGELFF. In nucleotides, the CDR3 is TGTGCCAGTAGCCCTAAAGGGACAGCGTCCTACACCGGGGAGCTGTTTTTT.

This sequence joins TRBV10-2 and TRBJ2-3; a weak D match, TRBD2 (5 bases). Germline V gives CDR1 WSHSY, CDR2 SAAADI. V lost 1 base and J lost 1, with 15 bases in between. The CDR3 totals 17 residues. The CDR3 nucleotides are TGCGCCAGCAGTGAGTGGGTGGCCCCGAGGGGCACAGATACGCAGTATTTT. It translates to CASSEWVAPRGTDTQYF.